This T cell receptor (beta chain) was documented in a study of blood T cell repertoires in COVID-19. Study-level background: COVID-19 samples, acute and convalescent, were from the United States, Italy and Spain. T cells, B-cell-depleted T cells, or PBMCs supplied cDNA or gDNA.

Produced via immunoSEQ multiplex PCR; TCRdb's table is partial and in-frame only. This table has about 380,000 clones, 75% to 90% appearing once. After removal of 6 bases from V and 0 bases from J, the junction contained 3 bases not matched to a gene. Germline CDR1 reads MNHEY; CDR2 reads SMNVEV (reference sequence). CDR3 size: 14 residues. The TCR comes from a woman younger than 30 with acute or convalescent COVID-19. The specimen was peripheral blood. The rearrangement uses TRBV27 and TRBJ2-7, with 9 bases identical to TRBD2. CDR3 in amino acids: CASRTSGISYEQYF. CDR3 coding DNA: TGTGCCAGCAGGACTAGCGGCATCTCCTACGAGCAGTACTTC.